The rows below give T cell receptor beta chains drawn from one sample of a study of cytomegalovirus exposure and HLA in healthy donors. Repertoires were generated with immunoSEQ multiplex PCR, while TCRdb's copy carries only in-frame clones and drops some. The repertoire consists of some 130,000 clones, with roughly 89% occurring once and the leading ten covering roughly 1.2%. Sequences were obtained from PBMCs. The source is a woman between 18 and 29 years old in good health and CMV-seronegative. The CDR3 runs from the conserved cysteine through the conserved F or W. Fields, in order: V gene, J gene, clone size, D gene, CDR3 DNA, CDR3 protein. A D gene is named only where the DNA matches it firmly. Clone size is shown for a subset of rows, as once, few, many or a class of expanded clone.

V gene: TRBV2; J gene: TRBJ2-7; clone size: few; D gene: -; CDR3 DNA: TGTGCCAGTGCACAGCTGGCTGGGTACGAGCAGTACTTC; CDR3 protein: CASAQLAGYEQYF
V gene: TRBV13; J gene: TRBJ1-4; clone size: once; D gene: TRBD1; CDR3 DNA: TGTGCCAGCAGCTCCCGACAGGGAACTAATGAAAAACTGTTTTTT; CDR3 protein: CASSSRQGTNEKLFF
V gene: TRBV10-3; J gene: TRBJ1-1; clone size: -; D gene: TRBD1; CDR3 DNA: TGTGCCATTAGAAACAGGGGGCAGAGGGGGGCTGAAGCTTTCTTT; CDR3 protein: CAIRNRGQRGAEAFF
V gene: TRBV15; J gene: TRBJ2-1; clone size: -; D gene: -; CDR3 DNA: TGTGCCACCAGCAGAGATCGTATGGAGGGCAATGAGCAGTTCTTC; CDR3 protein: CATSRDRMEGNEQFF
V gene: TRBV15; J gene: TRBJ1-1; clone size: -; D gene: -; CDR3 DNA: TGTGCCACCAGCAGAGATCAGGAGGGAGGAACTGAAGCTTTCTTT; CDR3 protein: CATSRDQEGGTEAFF
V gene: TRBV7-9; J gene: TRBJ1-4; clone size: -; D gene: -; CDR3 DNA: TGTGCCAGCAGCTTTTCCGGGACTAATGAAAAACTGTTTTTT; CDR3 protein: CASSFSGTNEKLFF
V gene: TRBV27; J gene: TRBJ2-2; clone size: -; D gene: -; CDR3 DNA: TGTGCCAGCAGTTTCATCCATACCGGGGGCACCGGGGAGCTGTTTTTT; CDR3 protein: CASSFIHTGGTGELFF
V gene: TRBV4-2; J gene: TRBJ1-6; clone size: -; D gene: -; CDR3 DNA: TGTGCCAGCAGCCGGGAGGGTTCACCCCTCCACTTT; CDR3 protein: CASSREGSPLHF
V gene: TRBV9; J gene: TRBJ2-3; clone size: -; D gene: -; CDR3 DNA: TGTGCCAGCAGCGTAGCTCTAGGGGTCGATACGCAGTATTTT; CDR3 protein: CASSVALGVDTQYF
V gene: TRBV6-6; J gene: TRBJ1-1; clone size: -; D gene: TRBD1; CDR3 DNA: TGTGCCAGCAGTTACTCTGTGACAGGGTTACCTGAAGCTTTCTTT; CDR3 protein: CASSYSVTGLPEAFF
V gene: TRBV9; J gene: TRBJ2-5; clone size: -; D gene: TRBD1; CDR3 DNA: TGTGCCAGCAGCGTAGAAGGGGACAGGGTTGTGGAGACCCAGTACTTC; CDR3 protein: CASSVEGDRVVETQYF
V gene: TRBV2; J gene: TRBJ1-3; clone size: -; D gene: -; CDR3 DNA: TGTGCCAGCTCCCGGGGGGATGGAAACACCATATATTTT; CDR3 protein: CASSRGDGNTIYF
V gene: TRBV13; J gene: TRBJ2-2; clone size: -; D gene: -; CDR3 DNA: TGTGCCAGCAGCTTACGGACAGGGGAGCTGTTTTTT; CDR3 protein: CASSLRTGELFF
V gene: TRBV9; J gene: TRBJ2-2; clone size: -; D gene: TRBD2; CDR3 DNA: TGTGCCAGCAGCGTAACCAGCGGGGGGGCCGGGGAGCTGTTTTTT; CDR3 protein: CASSVTSGGAGELFF
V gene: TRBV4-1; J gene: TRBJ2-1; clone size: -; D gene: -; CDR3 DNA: TGCGCCAGCAGCCAAGGAAGGGGGAATGAGCAGTTCTTC; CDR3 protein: CASSQGRGNEQFF
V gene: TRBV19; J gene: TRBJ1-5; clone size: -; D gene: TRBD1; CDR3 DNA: TGTGCCAGTAATCGAGGGGGCGTGGGGTTCCGGCCCCAGCATTTT; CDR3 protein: CASNRGGVGFRPQHF
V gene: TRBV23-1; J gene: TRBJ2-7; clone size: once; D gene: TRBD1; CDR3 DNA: TGCGCCAGCGGTCCGGGACAGGAGACCTACGAGCAGTACTTC; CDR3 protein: CASGPGQETYEQYF
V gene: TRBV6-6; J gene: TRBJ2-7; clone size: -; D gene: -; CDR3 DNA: TGTGCCAGCACCACGACAGAAATCTACGAGCAGTACTTC; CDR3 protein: CASTTTEIYEQYF
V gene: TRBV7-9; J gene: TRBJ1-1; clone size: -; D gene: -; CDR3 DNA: TGTGCCAGCAGCTTAGCAGCAGGGCGGAACACTGAAGCTTTCTTT; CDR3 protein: CASSLAAGRNTEAFF
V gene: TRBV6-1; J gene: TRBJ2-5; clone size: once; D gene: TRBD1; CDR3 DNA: TGTGCCAGCAGACTGGGACAGGGAGAAAAGACCCAGTACTTC; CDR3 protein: CASRLGQGEKTQYF
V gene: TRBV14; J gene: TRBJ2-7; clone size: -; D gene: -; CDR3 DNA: TGTGCCAGCAGCCAATACAGGGAGTTGTCCTACGAGCAGTACTTC; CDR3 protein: CASSQYRELSYEQYF
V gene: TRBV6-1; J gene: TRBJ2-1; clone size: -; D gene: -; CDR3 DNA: TGTGCCAGCAGTGATATTTTGGGAGAGGGTAATGAGCAGTTCTTC; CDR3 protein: CASSDILGEGNEQFF
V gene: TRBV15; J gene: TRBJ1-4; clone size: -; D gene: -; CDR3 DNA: TGTGCCACCAGCAGAGATCACTCTGCAACTAATGAAAAACTGTTTTTT; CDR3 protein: CATSRDHSATNEKLFF
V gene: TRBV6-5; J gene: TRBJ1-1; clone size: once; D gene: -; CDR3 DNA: TGTGCCAGCAGTCTCGGCACTGAAGCTTTCTTT; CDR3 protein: CASSLGTEAFF
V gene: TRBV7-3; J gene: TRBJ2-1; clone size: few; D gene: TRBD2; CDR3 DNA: TGTGCCAGCAGCTTTATAGCGGGGGCCGGAAATGAGCAGTTCTTC; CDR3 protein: CASSFIAGAGNEQFF
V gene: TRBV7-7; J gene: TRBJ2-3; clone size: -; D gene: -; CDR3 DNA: TGTGCCAGCAGCTTCGCGGGTGGAGATACGCAGTATTTT; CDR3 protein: CASSFAGGDTQYF
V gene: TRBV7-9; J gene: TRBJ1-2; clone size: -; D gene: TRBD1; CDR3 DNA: TGTGCCAGCAGCATCAGGGGGGATGGCTACACCTTC; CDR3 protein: CASSIRGDGYTF
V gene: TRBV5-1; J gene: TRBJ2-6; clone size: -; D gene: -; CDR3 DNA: TGCGCCAGCAGCTTTTTCGCGACTGGGGCCAACGTCCTGACTTTC; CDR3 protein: CASSFFATGANVLTF
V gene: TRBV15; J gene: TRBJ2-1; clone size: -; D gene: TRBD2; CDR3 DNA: TGTGCCACCAGCAGAGTACCGGGAGGGTCGGGTGAGCAGTTCTTC; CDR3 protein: CATSRVPGGSGEQFF
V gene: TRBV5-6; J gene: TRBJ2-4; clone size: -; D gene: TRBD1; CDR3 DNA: TGTGCCAGCAGTTCAGGACAGGGGGCTAAAGGCTCGGCCAAAAACATTCAGTACTTC; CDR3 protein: CASSSGQGAKGSAKNIQYF
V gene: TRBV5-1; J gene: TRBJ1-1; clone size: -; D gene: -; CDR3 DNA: TGCGCCAGCAGCCAAAGCGGGGCTACGGTAAGAGCTTTCTTT; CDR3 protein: CASSQSGATVRAFF
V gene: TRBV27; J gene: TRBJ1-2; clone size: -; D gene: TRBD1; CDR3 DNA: TGTGCCAGCAGTTCCTCAACCTGGGACAGTCTACATGGCTACACCTTC; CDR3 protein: CASSSSTWDSLHGYTF
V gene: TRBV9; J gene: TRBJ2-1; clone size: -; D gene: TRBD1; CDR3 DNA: TGTGCCAGCAGCGTACCGGGACAGGGCAATGAGCAGTTCTTC; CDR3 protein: CASSVPGQGNEQFF
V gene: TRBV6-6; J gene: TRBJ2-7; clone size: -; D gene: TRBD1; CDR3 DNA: TGTGCCAGCAGTTACGGGCAGGGGGCGGGCGAGCAGTACTTC; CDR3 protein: CASSYGQGAGEQYF
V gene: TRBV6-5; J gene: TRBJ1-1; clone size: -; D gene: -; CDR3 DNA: TGTGCCAGCAGTGAAGGGGTAGACACTGAAGCTTTCTTT; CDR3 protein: CASSEGVDTEAFF
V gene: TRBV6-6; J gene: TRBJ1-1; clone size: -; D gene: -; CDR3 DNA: TGTGCCAGCAGTTCACAGGGATTGGGGAACACTGAAGCTTTCTTT; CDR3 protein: CASSSQGLGNTEAFF
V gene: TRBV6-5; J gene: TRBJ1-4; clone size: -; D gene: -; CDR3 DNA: TGTGCCAGCAGCCGTCCGGGTAGTGAAAAACTGTTTTTT; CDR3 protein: CASSRPGSEKLFF
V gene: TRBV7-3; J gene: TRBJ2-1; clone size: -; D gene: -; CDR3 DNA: TGTGCCAGCAGCATTTTAGCCAGCTCCTACAATGAGCAGTTCTTC; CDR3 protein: CASSILASSYNEQFF
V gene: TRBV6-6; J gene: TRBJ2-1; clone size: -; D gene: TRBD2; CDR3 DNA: TGTGCCAGCAGCCTAGCGGAACCTTCCTACAATGAGCAGTTCTTC; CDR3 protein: CASSLAEPSYNEQFF
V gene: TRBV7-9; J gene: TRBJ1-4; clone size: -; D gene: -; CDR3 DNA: TGTGCCAGCAGCTTTCGGGTGTTGAGGGCAACTAATGAAAAACTGTTTTTT; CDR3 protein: CASSFRVLRATNEKLFF
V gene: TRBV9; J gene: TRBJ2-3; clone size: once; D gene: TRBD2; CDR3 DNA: TGTGCCAGCAGTCCTAGCGGGGGGGCCTTGGATACGCAGTATTTT; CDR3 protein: CASSPSGGALDTQYF
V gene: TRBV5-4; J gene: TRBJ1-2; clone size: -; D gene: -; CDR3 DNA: TGTGCCAGCAGCTCCGACAGGATCTATGGCTACACCTTC; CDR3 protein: CASSSDRIYGYTF
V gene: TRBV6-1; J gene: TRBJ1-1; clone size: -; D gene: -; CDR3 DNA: TGTGCCAGCAGTAAAGACGTTACTCCATACGCTGAAGCTTTCTTT; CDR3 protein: CASSKDVTPYAEAFF
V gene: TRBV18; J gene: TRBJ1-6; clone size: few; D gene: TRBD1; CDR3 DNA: TGTGCCAGCTCACCGGGACAGGGGCATAATTCACCCCTCCACTTT; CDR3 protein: CASSPGQGHNSPLHF
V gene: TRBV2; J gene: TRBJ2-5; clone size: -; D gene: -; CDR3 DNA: TGTGCCAGCAGTCAGGGGTCGAGGGAGACCCAGTACTTC; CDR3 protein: CASSQGSRETQYF
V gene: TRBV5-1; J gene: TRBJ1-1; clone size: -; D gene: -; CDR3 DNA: TGCGCCAGTCACGACCCCCCGGGTGAAGCTTTCTTT; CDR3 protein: CASHDPPGEAFF
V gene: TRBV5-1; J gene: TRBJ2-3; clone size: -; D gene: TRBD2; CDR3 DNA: TGCGCCAGCAGCCCGAACGGGGGACTAAGGACAGATACGCAGTATTTT; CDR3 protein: CASSPNGGLRTDTQYF
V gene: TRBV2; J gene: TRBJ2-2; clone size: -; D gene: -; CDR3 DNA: TGTGCCAGCAGTGTAGGCGGGGCCACCGGGGAGCTGTTTTTT; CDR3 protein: CASSVGGATGELFF
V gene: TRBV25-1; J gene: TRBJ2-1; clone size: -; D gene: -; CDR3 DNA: TGTGCCAGCAGTGCTGTCGGGACAAAAGGCGGTGAGCAGTTCTTC; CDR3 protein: CASSAVGTKGGEQFF
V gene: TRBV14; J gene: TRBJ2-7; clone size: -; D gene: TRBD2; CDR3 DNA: TGTGCCAGCAGCCAAGGGTACGGGGGGGCGATTCAGCTGTACTTC; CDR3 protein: CASSQGYGGAIQLYF
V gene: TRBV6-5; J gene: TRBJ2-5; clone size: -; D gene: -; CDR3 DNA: TGTGCCAGCAGTTACTCGGGACACTTAGGGACCCAGTACTTC; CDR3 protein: CASSYSGHLGTQYF
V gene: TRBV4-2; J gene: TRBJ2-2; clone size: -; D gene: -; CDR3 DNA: TGTGCCAGCAGCCATATCGGTCCCGGGGAGCTGTTTTTT; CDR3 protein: CASSHIGPGELFF